Following are 2 T cell receptor beta chains from one sample sequenced in a study of cytomegalovirus exposure and HLA in healthy donors. The PCR had 60 Vbeta and 13 Jbeta primers. Assay: immunoSEQ multiplex PCR; the TCRdb copy retains only in-frame clones and omits some. Seen here are 90,000 to 150,000 clones, around four fifths observed once, and the top ten hold 1.5% to 2%. The specimen sequenced was PBMCs. The receptors come from a man in his forties or fifties in good health and CMV-seronegative.

The chain uses TRBV7-6 and TRBJ1-4; D gene unclear. The V end was cut by 4 bases, the J end by 3 bases, with 6 bases between. Germline CDR1 is SGHVS and CDR2 is FNYEAQ. The CDR3 has 13 amino acids. CDR3 bases: TGTGCCAGCAGCTCGGTCTCTAATGAAAAACTGTTTTTT. Encoded protein: CASSSVSNEKLFF.

V and J are TRBV7-8 and TRBJ1-2; D gene unclear. Germline loops: CDR1 SGHVS, CDR2 FQNEAQ. V was shortened by 5 bases and J by 0 bases, with 13 bases between the two germline ends. CDR3 size: 15 residues. This chain's CDR3 is CASSLLTGSNYGYTF. The DNA for the CDR3 is TGTGCCAGCAGCCTATTGACTGGATCTAACTATGGCTACACCTTC.